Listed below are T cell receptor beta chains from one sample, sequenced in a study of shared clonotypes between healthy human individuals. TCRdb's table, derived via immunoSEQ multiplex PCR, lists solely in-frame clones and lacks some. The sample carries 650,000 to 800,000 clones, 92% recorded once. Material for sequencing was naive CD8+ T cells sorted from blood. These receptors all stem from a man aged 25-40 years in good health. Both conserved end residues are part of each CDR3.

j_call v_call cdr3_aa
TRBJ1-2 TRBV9 CASSVNRGVYGYTF
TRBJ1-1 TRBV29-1 CSTSGIIVNTEAFF
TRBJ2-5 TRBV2 CASSEAGGLRERQETQYF
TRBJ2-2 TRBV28 CASSSLSVGELFF
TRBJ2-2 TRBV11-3 CASSRTGDTGELFF
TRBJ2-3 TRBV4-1 CASSLSRNRADTQYF
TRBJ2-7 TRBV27 CASSSVPGHQYF
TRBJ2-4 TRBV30 CAWSLMTGGNIQYF
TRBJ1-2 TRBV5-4 CASSLMTGNYGYTF
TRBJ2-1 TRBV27 CASFIAGASSYNEQFF
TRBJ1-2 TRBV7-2 CASSIPGESYGYTF
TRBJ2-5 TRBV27 CASSLIPEPKVETQYF
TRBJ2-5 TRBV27 CASSLLREYQTQYF
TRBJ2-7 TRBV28 CASSLPGQLAGRFYEQYF
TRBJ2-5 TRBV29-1 CSVEDRLAGYQETQYF
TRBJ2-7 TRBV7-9 CASSPPGSSYEQYF
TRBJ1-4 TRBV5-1 CASSLEGATNEKLFF
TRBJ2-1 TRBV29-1 CSVEGLAGRYNEQFF
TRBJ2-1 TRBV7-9 CASSFAGNEQFF
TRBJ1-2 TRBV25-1 CASMGNGYTF
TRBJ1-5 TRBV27 CASSFRGQGSWPQHF
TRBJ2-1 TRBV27 CASSFSGSYNEQFF
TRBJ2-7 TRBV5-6 CASSSPDRGAEQYF
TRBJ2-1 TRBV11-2 CASSPATSLYNEQFF
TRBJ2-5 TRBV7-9 CASSSSRPGSAETQYF
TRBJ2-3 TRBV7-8 CASSPVLAGDTDTQYF
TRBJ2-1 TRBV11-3 CASSSRTSSYNEQFF
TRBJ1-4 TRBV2 CARSGSFEGGENEKLFF
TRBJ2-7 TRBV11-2 CASSHVGQLRRYEQYF
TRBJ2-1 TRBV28 CASSFPRGGHFEQFF
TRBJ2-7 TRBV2 CASSEGQAVSYEQYF
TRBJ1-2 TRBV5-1 CASSTMRDYGYTF
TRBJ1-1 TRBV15 CATSRDRGQPEAFF
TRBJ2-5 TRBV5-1 CASSLDETKETQYF
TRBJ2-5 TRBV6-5 CASSPFTQVQETQYF
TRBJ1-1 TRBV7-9 CASSLGTSMNTEAFF
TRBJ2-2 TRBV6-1 CASSARTGDTGELFF
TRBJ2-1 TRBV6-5 CASSFLGGNEQFF
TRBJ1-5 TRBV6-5 CASSRNSNQPQHF
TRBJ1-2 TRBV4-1 CASSQGQSLTSGYTF
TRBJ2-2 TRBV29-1 CSVDSINTGELFF
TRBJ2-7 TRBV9 CASSVAEGGQYEQYF
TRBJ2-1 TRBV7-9 CASSSRDNSYNEQFF
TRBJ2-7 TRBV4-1 CASSQDSGRDRSEQYF
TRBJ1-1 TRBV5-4 CASSLEGGTEAFF
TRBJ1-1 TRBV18 CASSPLRIQGGNTEAFF
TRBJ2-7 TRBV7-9 CASSLSGSGRGVSYEQYF
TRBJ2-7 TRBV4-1 CASSLRTSGAYEQYF
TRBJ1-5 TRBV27 CASSLYRAGQPQHF
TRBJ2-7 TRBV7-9 CASSPGYEQYF
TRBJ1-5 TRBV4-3 CASSRGTGFDQPQHF
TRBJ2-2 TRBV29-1 CSVIEGGDVNTGELFF
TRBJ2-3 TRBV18 CASSPPQNFRTDTQYF
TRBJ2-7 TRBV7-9 CASSQGLAGGDYEQYF
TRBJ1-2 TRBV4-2 CASSHLSGTGRYGYTF
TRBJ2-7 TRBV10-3 CATLQGGTGMTEQYF
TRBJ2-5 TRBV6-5 CATLTGAPSKETQYF
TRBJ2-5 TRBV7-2 CASSLVRSLDPGGETQYF
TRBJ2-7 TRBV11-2 CASSLQDAYEQYF